These 5 T cell receptor beta chains were all obtained from the same sample, sequenced in a study of blood T cell repertoires in COVID-19. Assay: immunoSEQ multiplex PCR; the TCRdb copy retains only in-frame clones and omits some. The sample consists of some 82,000 clones, 91% of them appearing once. Sequencing used peripheral blood. The receptors were sampled from a woman between 45 and 65 years old in a cohort sampled during active COVID-19.

This clone was counted a few times. V gene TRBV18 combines with J gene TRBJ1-2; tentatively, D is TRBD1 (5 bases). V lost 3 bases, J lost 5 bases, and 16 bases lay in between. The CDR3 spans 15 residues. Per the germline V gene, CDR1 is KGHSH and CDR2 is LQKENI. DNA for the CDR3: TGTGCCAGCTCACCGGACACTAACGCGGCGTATGGCTACACCTTC. Translating it yields CASSPDTNAAYGYTF.

This clone was found once. This sequence joins TRBV15 and TRBJ1-3, with a possible D match to TRBD1 (6 bases). The CDR3 has 16 amino acids. Germline CDR1 and CDR2: LNHNV and YYDKDF (reference sequence). The ends were cut back, 6 bases at V and 0 bases at J, with 15 bases in the middle. CDR3 sequence (DNA): TGTGCCACCAGAAGGGCCGGGACACCCTCTGGAAACACCATATATTTT. The encoded protein is CATRRAGTPSGNTIYF.

The gene calls are TRBV18 and TRBJ1-5; possible D gene TRBD1, 5 bases. The CDR3 has 15 amino acids. V lost 4 bases to trimming and J lost 0 bases, with 10 bases between them. Germline lookup yields CDR1 KGHSH and CDR2 LQKENI. The CDR3 DNA reads TGTGCCAGCTCACGTGGGGCACCTAGCAATCAGCCCCAGCATTTT. The encoded protein is CASSRGAPSNQPQHF. The full variable domain, in which reference TRBV18 and TRBJ1-5 provide the parts outside the CDR3, is NAGVMQNPRHLVRRRGQEARLRCSPMKGHSHVYWYRQLPEEGLKFMVYLQKENIIDESGMPKERFSAEFPKEGPSILRIQQVVRGDSAAYFCASSRGAPSNQPQHFGDGTRLSIL.

CDR3 nucleotides: TGTGCCAGTAGTATCAGGCTAGCGGGGGGAAATGAGCAGTTCTTC. Protein: CASSIRLAGGNEQFF. The J gene is TRBJ2-1, the V gene TRBV19; 11 bases fit TRBD2. Germline CDR1 reads LNHDA; CDR2 reads SQIVND (reference sequence). Trimming removed 3 bases from V and 7 bases from J; junction bases left unmatched: 5. The CDR3 consists of 15 residues.

This chain joins TRBV7-2 and TRBJ2-6; D perhaps matches TRBD1 (5 bases). The CDR3 spans 18 residues. Trimming removed 1 base from V and 0 bases from J, with 13 bases in between. CDR1 is SGHTA, CDR2 FQGNSA, per germline. CDR3 DNA: TGTGCCAGCAGCTTAGGCAGGGCCTACTACTCTGGGGCCAACGTCCTGACTTTC. Protein: CASSLGRAYYSGANVLTF.